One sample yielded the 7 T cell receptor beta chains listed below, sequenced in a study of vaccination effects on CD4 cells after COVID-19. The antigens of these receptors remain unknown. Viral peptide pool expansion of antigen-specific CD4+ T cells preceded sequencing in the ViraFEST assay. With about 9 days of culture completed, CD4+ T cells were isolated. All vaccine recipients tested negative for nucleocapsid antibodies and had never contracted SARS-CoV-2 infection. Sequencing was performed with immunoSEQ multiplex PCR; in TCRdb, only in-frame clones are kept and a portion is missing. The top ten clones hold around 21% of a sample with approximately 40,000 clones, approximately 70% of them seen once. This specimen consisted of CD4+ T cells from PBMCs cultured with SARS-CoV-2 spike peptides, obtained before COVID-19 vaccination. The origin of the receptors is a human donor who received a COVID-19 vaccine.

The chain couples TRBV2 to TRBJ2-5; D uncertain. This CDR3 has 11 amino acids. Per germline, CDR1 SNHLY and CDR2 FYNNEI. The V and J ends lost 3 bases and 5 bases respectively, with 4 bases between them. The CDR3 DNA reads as TGTGCCAGCAGTGACTGGGAGACCCAGTACTTC. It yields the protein CASSDWETQYF.

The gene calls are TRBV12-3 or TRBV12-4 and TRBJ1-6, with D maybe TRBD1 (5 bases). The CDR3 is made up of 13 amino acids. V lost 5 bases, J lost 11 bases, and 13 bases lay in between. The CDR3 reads CASSGGTFAPLHF. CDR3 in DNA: TGTGCCAGCAGTGGAGGGACCTTTGCACCCCTCCACTTT.

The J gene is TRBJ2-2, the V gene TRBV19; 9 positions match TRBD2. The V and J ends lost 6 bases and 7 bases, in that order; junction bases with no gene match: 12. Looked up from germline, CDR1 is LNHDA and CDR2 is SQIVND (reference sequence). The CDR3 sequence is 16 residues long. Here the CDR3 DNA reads TGTGCCAGTAGGCCACCTTGGCGGGGGGGCCTCGGGGAGCTGTTTTTT. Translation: CASRPPWRGGLGELFF.

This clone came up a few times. CDR3 bases: TGTGCCAGCAGTTTACAACAGGTCAGCTCCTACGAGCAGTACTTC. This codes for CASSLQQVSSYEQYF. The chain recombines TRBV27 with TRBJ2-7, with a possible D match to TRBD1 (5 bases). The CDR3 contains 15 residues. V was clipped by 2 bases and J by 0 bases, with 11 bases between them. Per the germline V gene, CDR1 is MNHEY and CDR2 is SMNVEV (reference sequence).

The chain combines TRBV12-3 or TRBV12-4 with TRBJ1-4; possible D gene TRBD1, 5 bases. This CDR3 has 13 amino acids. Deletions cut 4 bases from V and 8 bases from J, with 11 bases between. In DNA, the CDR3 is TGTGCCAGCAGTTCCAGGGCTCGGGAAAAACTGTTTTTT. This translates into CASSSRAREKLFF.

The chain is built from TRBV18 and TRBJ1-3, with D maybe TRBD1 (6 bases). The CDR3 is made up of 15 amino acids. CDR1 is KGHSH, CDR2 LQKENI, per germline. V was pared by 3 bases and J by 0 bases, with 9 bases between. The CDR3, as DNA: TGTGCCAGCTCACCGAGGACAGACTCTGGAAACACCATATATTTT. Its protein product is CASSPRTDSGNTIYF.

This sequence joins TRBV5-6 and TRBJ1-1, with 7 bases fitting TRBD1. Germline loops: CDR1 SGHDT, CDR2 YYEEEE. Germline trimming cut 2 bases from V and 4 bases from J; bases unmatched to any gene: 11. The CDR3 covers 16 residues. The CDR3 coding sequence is TGTGCCAGCAGCTTCAGACAGGGCCGGACGAGCACTGAAGCTTTCTTT. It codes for CASSFRQGRTSTEAFF.